The 18 T cell receptor beta chains in this list originate from one sample, sequenced in a study of T-cell reconstitution after alpha-beta-depleted transplantation in children. Unique molecular identifiers were built into the TCRbeta library. TCRdb processed the PCR reads anew with MiXCR; each CDR3 protein has one entry. This sample has around 130,000 distinct CDR3 sequences, with around a tenth found just once. This sample comprised PBMCs, mostly from graft donor cells, obtained 180 days after TCRalphabeta/CD19-depleted stem cell transplant. The receptors derive from a girl less than two years old who had a stem cell transplant for combined immunodeficiency, so the T cells may come from the graft donor.

The sample holds many counts of this clonotype. The chain combines TRBV9 with TRBJ2-3; D gene unclear. This CDR3 comprises 16 residues. The V end was cut by 1 base, the J end by 1 base, with 13 bases between. Per germline, CDR1 SGDLS and CDR2 YYNGEE. The CDR3 spells CASSVSPVGRTDTQYF. The CDR3 bases are TGTGCCAGCAGCGTATCCCCGGTTGGACGCACAGATACGCAGTATTTT.

The CDR3 DNA follows: TGTGCCAGCAGTGGGGGGGCACAGGCCCACGAGCAGTACTTC. Protein sequence: CASSGGAQAHEQYF. The chain carries TRBV2 and TRBJ2-7; D is perhaps TRBD1 or TRBD2 (6 bases each). The V and J ends lost 4 bases and 5 bases respectively, with 15 bases between them. The germline CDR1 and CDR2 sequences are SNHLY and FYNNEI. There are 14 residues in the CDR3.

J is TRBJ1-5 and V is TRBV28, with TRBD1 as a possible D gene (5 bases). Germline V gives CDR1 MDHEN, CDR2 SYDVKM. V was trimmed by 2 bases and J by 6 bases, leaving 14 bases between them. CDR3 length: 15 residues. The CDR3 spells CASSLGRDGRQPQHF. The CDR3 nucleotides read TGTGCCAGCAGTTTAGGCAGGGACGGTCGTCAGCCCCAGCATTTT.

The V gene is TRBV5-1, the J gene TRBJ2-7, with D perhaps TRBD2 (5 bases). CDR3 length: 13 amino acids. V lost 5 bases and J lost 6, with 15 bases in between. Looked up from germline, CDR1 is SGHRS and CDR2 is YFSETQ. Here the CDR3 DNA reads TGCGCCAGCAGGCCCCTTCGGGGTCGCGAGCAGTACTTC. Encoded protein: CASRPLRGREQYF.

This clonotype was observed many times. The rearrangement uses TRBV7-2 and TRBJ1-6, with D unresolved. V was pared by 1 base and J by 4 bases, with 5 bases between. Germline-derived CDR1 and CDR2 are SGHTA and FQGNSA. The CDR3 contains 14 residues. CDR3 sequence (DNA): TGTGCCAGCAGCTTAGACGGATATAATTCACCCCTCCACTTT. Translating gives CASSLDGYNSPLHF.

CDR3 in DNA: TGCAGTGCTCGTTCAAGGTCCTGGGGGATGAACACTGAAGCTTTCTTT. It codes for CSARSRSWGMNTEAFF. The gene calls are TRBV20-1 and TRBJ1-1; the D gene is possibly TRBD1 (5 bases). This CDR3 comprises 16 residues. The V end was cut by 5 bases, the J end by 0 bases, with 19 bases between. Germline CDR1 DFQATT, CDR2 SNEGSKA (reference sequence).

This chain connects TRBV7-8 to TRBJ2-7; a possible D gene is TRBD1 (5 bases). The germline CDR1 and CDR2 sequences are SGHVS and FQNEAQ. The CDR3 is 16 residues long. Trimming took off 5 bases at V and 1 base at J, with 18 bases between the two ends. The CDR3 spells CASSPRRGRASYEQYF. Written as DNA, the CDR3 is TGTGCCAGCAGCCCCAGAAGGGGCAGGGCGTCCTACGAGCAGTACTTC.

The CDR3, as DNA: TGTGCCAGCAGCCCCGAGCAGGGCCCCTACGAGCAGTACTTC. Protein product: CASSPEQGPYEQYF. V gene TRBV6-5 combines with J gene TRBJ2-7; perhaps TRBD1 as D (5 bases). Germline V gives CDR1 MNHEY, CDR2 SVGAGI. The V end lost 6 bases, the J end lost 2 bases, and 14 bases lay between the germline ends. The CDR3 runs to 14 residues.

This clonotype was seen a few times. An end of the junction does not agree with germline; a read error may underlie this. The chain employs TRBV18 and TRBJ1-6, with D maybe TRBD1 (6 bases). Germline V gives CDR1 KGHSH, CDR2 LQKENI. The CDR3 runs to 14 residues. The CDR3 is CASSPQGTDSPLHF. CDR3 DNA sequence: TGTGCCAGCTCGCCACAGGGTACGGATTCACCCCTCCACTTT.

This clonotype was detected only a few times. This rearrangement joins TRBV12-3 or TRBV12-4 to TRBJ2-1, with TRBD2 matching 8 bases. The V and J ends lost 2 bases and 6 bases, in that order; junction bases with no gene match: 6. The CDR3 sequence is 15 residues long. CDR3 sequence: CASSLTGLEANEQFF. The CDR3 DNA reads TGTGCCAGCAGTTTAACGGGACTAGAGGCCAATGAGCAGTTCTTC.

The genes are TRBV20-1 and TRBJ2-1, with D perhaps matching TRBD1 (6 bases). Germline-derived CDR1 and CDR2 are DFQATT and SNEGSKA (reference sequence). V gave up 0 bases and J gave up 3 bases, with 15 bases separating them. This CDR3 contains 16 residues. The CDR3 DNA sequence: TGCAGTGCTAGAGACCCAGGGGCTGTACACTACAATGAGCAGTTCTTC. Translated: CSARDPGAVHYNEQFF.

This chain links TRBV25-1 with TRBJ2-5; TRBD1 agrees at 8 bases. Germline CDR1 MGHDK, CDR2 SYGVNS. The CDR3 totals 16 residues. J gave up 3 bases and V 6 bases, and 12 bases lay outside the gene matches. CDR3 protein: CASSRNTGGFKETQYF. The CDR3 DNA reads as TGTGCCAGCAGCAGAAACACAGGGGGGTTCAAAGAGACCCAGTACTTC.

This chain connects TRBV5-1 to TRBJ2-7; TRBD2 aligns across 10 bases. Losses at the gene ends were 2 bases for V and 3 bases for J; bases not matched to a gene: 2. Per the germline V gene, CDR1 is SGHRS and CDR2 is YFSETQ. The CDR3 runs 14 residues. Here the CDR3 reads CASSLGTSDYEQYF. The CDR3 DNA sequence: TGCGCCAGCAGCTTAGGGACTAGCGACTACGAGCAGTACTTC. The full variable domain, completed using reference TRBV5-1 and TRBJ2-7, is KAGVTQTPRYLIKTRGQQVTLSCSPISGHRSVSWYQQTPGQGLQFLFEYFSETQRNKGNFPGRFSGRQFSNSRSEMNVSTLELGDSALYLCASSLGTSDYEQYFGPGTRLTVT.

This clonotype showed up just a few times. The chain recombines TRBV27 with TRBJ2-2; a possible D gene is TRBD2 (6 bases). CDR1 is MNHEY and CDR2 is SMNVEV in the germline V gene (reference sequence). V lost 3 bases, J lost 7 bases, and 21 bases lay in between. This CDR3 comprises 17 residues. CDR3 bases: TGTGCCAGCAGTTTTGGGGGACTCCTCGGAAGGAACGGGGAGCTGTTTTTT. Translating gives CASSFGGLLGRNGELFF.

V gene TRBV29-1 combines with J gene TRBJ2-3, with D unresolved. This CDR3 has 13 amino acids. Deletions cut 7 bases from V and 2 bases from J, with 13 bases between. Germline CDR1 reads SQVTM; CDR2 reads ANQGSEA. This chain's CDR3 is CSASSTYTDTQYF. CDR3 coding DNA: TGCAGCGCTAGTAGCACTTACACAGATACGCAGTATTTT.

This rearrangement joins TRBV20-1 to TRBJ2-7; D may match TRBD1 or TRBD2 (5 bases each). The CDR3 consists of 12 residues. V was clipped by 2 bases and J by 4 bases, with 9 bases between them. Germline assignment: CDR1 DFQATT and CDR2 SNEGSKA (reference sequence). This CDR3 reads CSARMGVYEQYF. The CDR3 DNA reads TGCAGTGCTAGAATGGGGGTGTACGAGCAGTACTTC.

The chain couples TRBV13 to TRBJ2-3; 13 bases are shared with TRBD2. With V trimmed by 3 bases and J by 4 bases, 1 base remained unmatched. Per the germline V gene, CDR1 is PRHDT and CDR2 is FYEKMQ (reference sequence). CDR3 size: 15 residues. DNA for the CDR3: TGTGCCAGCAGCTTCGGGACTAGCGGGGCAGATACGCAGTATTTT. Encoded protein: CASSFGTSGADTQYF.

The rearrangement uses TRBV7-2 and TRBJ2-5; 8 nucleotides align to TRBD2. J lost 5 bases, V lost 8 bases, and 10 bases had no gene match. This CDR3 spans 14 amino acids. The germline CDR1 and CDR2 sequences are SGHTA and FQGNSA. CDR3 loop: CASRRAGALETQYF. The CDR3 nucleotides read TGTGCCAGCCGACGAGCGGGGGCGCTGGAGACCCAGTACTTC.